These 23 T cell receptor beta chains came from one sample sequenced in a study of blood T cell repertoires in COVID-19. Repertoires were generated with immunoSEQ multiplex PCR, while TCRdb's copy carries only in-frame clones and drops some. The repertoire has 90,000 to 150,000 clones, about nine tenths of them found once; the top ten carry 7.7%. The sequenced sample consisted of peripheral blood. These receptors came from a human donor in a cohort sampled during active COVID-19.

V is TRBV24-1 and J is TRBJ1-5; possible D gene TRBD1, 6 bases. The CDR3 runs to 17 residues. Trimming removed 4 bases from V and 0 bases from J, with 15 bases in between. CDR1 and CDR2 from the germline V gene are KGHDR and SFDVKD. This chain's CDR3 is CATSDLKTGLSNQPQHF. Written as DNA, the CDR3 is TGTGCCACCAGTGACCTCAAGACAGGCCTTAGCAATCAGCCCCAGCATTTT.

The V gene is TRBV11-3, the J gene TRBJ2-7, with D maybe TRBD1 (5 bases). Germline CDR1 SGHNT, CDR2 YENEEA. With 3 bases removed from V and 2 bases from J, the gap between germline ends came to 14 bases. The CDR3 extends over 15 amino acids. CDR3 coding DNA: TGTGCCAGCAGCTTTACAGGAAGAAAAACCTACGAGCAGTACTTC. This sequence encodes CASSFTGRKTYEQYF. The full variable domain, in which reference TRBV11-3 and TRBJ2-7 provide the parts outside the CDR3, is EAGVVQSPRYKIIEKKQPVAFWCNPISGHNTLYWYLQNLGQGPELLIRYENEEAVDDSQLPKDRFSAERLKGVDSTLKIQPAELGDSAVYLCASSFTGRKTYEQYFGPGTRLTVT.

The rearrangement uses TRBV24-1 and TRBJ1-1; 10 bases agree with TRBD1. CDR3 length: 18 residues. The germline gives CDR1 KGHDR, CDR2 SFDVKD. With V trimmed by 3 bases and J by 5 bases, 14 bases remained unmatched. The CDR3 nucleotides read TGTGCCACCAGTGATCTAGAGGGGACAGGGGTATGCGGAACTGAAGCTTTCTTT. It codes for CATSDLEGTGVCGTEAFF.

This clone is a singleton in its sample. The rearrangement links TRBV18 to TRBJ2-7; perhaps TRBD1 as D (6 bases). CDR1 is KGHSH, CDR2 LQKENI, per germline. The ends were cut back, 1 base at V and 3 bases at J, with 7 bases in the middle. The CDR3 contains 13 residues. DNA for the CDR3: TGTGCCAGCTCACCACTGACAGGCTACGAGCAGTACTTC. Residues: CASSPLTGYEQYF.

The chain joins TRBV30 to TRBJ1-2; 7 positions agree with TRBD1. Germline trimming cut 0 bases from V and 4 bases from J; bases unmatched to any gene: 5. The CDR3 is 14 amino acids. Germline V lookup: CDR1 GTSNPN, CDR2 SVGIG (reference sequence). This chain's CDR3 is CAWSVERGLYGYTF. CDR3 DNA: TGTGCCTGGAGTGTAGAGAGGGGGCTCTATGGCTACACCTTC.

This clone was seen more than once but under ten times. The rearrangement joins TRBV5-1 to TRBJ2-7; 8 positions match TRBD1. Per germline, CDR1 SGHRS and CDR2 YFSETQ. The CDR3 is made up of 13 amino acids. J gave up 2 bases and V 2 bases, and 0 bases lay outside the gene matches. The CDR3 coding sequence is TGCGCCAGCAGCTTACAGGGGGCCTACGAGCAGTACTTC. Translating gives CASSLQGAYEQYF.

This clone occurred a few times. This chain connects TRBV7-9 to TRBJ2-5; D call uncertain. Germline V gene sequence: CDR1 SEHNR, CDR2 FQNEAQ (reference sequence). Between the trimmed V and J ends, which lost 1 base and 4 bases, there was a span of 7 bases. CDR3 size: 13 residues. This CDR3 is CASSLGVRETQYF. In DNA form, the CDR3 reads TGTGCCAGCAGCTTAGGTGTTAGAGAGACCCAGTACTTC.

The chain is built from TRBV11-2 and TRBJ2-5; D is perhaps TRBD1 (6 bases). V was trimmed by 6 bases and J by 5 bases, leaving 16 bases between them. The V gene's germline CDR1 is SGHAT and CDR2 FQNNGV. The CDR3 has 14 amino acids. CDR3 sequence (DNA): TGTGCCAGCAGGACGGGACAATCATCCGAGACCCAGTACTTC. This sequence encodes CASRTGQSSETQYF.

A single count supports this clone. The chain has TRBV7-3 and TRBJ2-5; TRBD2 matches at 7 bases. The CDR3 extends over 14 amino acids. J gave up 2 bases and V 1 base, and 1 base lay outside the gene matches. Germline assignment: CDR1 SGHTA and CDR2 FQGTGA. The CDR3 region has the DNA TGTGCCAGCAGCTTAATGGGAGGGCAAGAGACCCAGTACTTC. It yields the protein CASSLMGGQETQYF.

This chain links TRBV5-4 with TRBJ2-2, with 12 bases aligning to TRBD2. Germline CDR1 reads SGHNT; CDR2 reads YYREEE (reference sequence). The junction had 4 bases not matched to a gene; V was cut back by 0 bases and J by 1 base. This CDR3 comprises 18 residues. This CDR3 is CASSLGLAGARNTGELFF. DNA for the CDR3: TGTGCCAGCAGCTTGGGACTAGCGGGGGCCCGGAACACCGGGGAGCTGTTTTTT.

The V gene is TRBV19, the J gene TRBJ1-2; D is undetermined. Germline-derived CDR1 and CDR2 are LNHDA and SQIVND (reference sequence). The CDR3 has 14 residues. Trimming stripped 3 bases from V and 8 bases from J, with 16 bases between. As DNA, the CDR3 is TGTGCCAGTAGTATCCCCAGCGGGGATCGGGGCTACACCTTC. Translated, it gives CASSIPSGDRGYTF.

This clone was seen just once. This sequence joins TRBV7-6 and TRBJ2-1, with TRBD2 matching over 11 bases. This CDR3 has 15 amino acids. Germline assignment: CDR1 SGHVS and CDR2 FNYEAQ. V dropped 2 bases and J dropped 8; count of bases not matched to a gene: 5. In DNA, the CDR3 is TGTGCCAGCAGCTTATTAGCGGGAGGGCCCGATGAGCAGTTCTTC. This translates into CASSLLAGGPDEQFF.

The gene calls are TRBV6-5 and TRBJ1-1; 10 nucleotides agree with TRBD1. The germline gives CDR1 MNHEY, CDR2 SVGAGI. V lost 6 bases to trimming and J lost 5 bases; unmatched junction nucleotides: 9. There are 15 residues in the CDR3. The CDR3 coding sequence is TGTGCCAGCAGGCCTGACAGGGGGCGGTGGACTGAAGCTTTCTTT. Residues: CASRPDRGRWTEAFF.

The CDR3 loop reads CASSVEQGDGEKLFF. In nucleotides, the CDR3 is TGTGCCAGCAGCGTCGAACAGGGGGATGGAGAAAAACTGTTTTTT. The gene calls are TRBV9 and TRBJ1-4; 8 bases fit TRBD1. This CDR3 is 15 amino acids long. J was trimmed by 8 bases and V by 2 bases; bases with no gene match: 8. CDR1 is SGDLS, CDR2 YYNGEE, per germline.

The chain couples TRBV7-9 to TRBJ2-5; D is unclear. The germline CDR1 and CDR2 sequences are SEHNR and FQNEAQ (reference sequence). The length of the CDR3 is 14 residues. V lost 4 bases to trimming and J lost 3 bases, with 12 bases between them. As DNA, the CDR3 is TGTGCCAGCAGCTCAGTCCACAGCAAAGAGACCCAGTACTTC. Protein sequence: CASSSVHSKETQYF.

The V call is TRBV9, the J call TRBJ2-3; D is uncertain. V dropped 4 bases and J dropped 4 bases, with 13 bases sitting between them. Germline V CDR1 and CDR2: SGDLS, YYNGEE. The CDR3 has 14 amino acids. The CDR3 region has the DNA TGTGCCAGCAGCACGAGAACCCTGCCAGATACGCAGTATTTT. Amino acid sequence: CASSTRTLPDTQYF. The whole variable domain, filled in from reference TRBV9 and TRBJ2-3, reads DSGVTQTPKHLITATGQRVTLRCSPRSGDLSVYWYQQSLDQGLQFLIQYYNGEERAKGNILERFSAQQFPDLHSELNLSSLELGDSALYFCASSTRTLPDTQYFGPGTRLTVL.

The CDR3 DNA is TGTGCCAGTAGTCCCCGGGGCTCGGGACAGGGTCAAGAGACCCAGTACTTC. Residues: CASSPRGSGQGQETQYF. This chain uses TRBV19 with TRBJ2-5, with 9 bases identical to TRBD1. Germline assignment: CDR1 LNHDA and CDR2 SQIVND (reference sequence). The CDR3 consists of 17 residues. V was clipped by 5 bases and J by 2 bases; unmatched bases: 12.

This chain uses TRBV2 with TRBJ2-5, with 11 bases lining up with TRBD2. Trimming removed 6 bases from V and 2 bases from J; junction bases left unmatched: 8. Germline CDR1 SNHLY, CDR2 FYNNEI. This CDR3 is 16 amino acids long. CDR3 sequence reads: CASSRGTSGTQETQYF. The CDR3 DNA follows: TGTGCCAGCAGCCGTGGGACTAGCGGAACACAAGAGACCCAGTACTTC.

The genes are TRBV5-8 and TRBJ2-2; 8 bases map to TRBD1. Germline loops: CDR1 SGHTS, CDR2 YDEGEE. J was trimmed by 6 bases and V by 2 bases; bases with no gene match: 12. The CDR3 totals 17 residues. The CDR3, as DNA: TGTGCCAGCAGCTTACGAGGACAGGGAGTTCTTGCCGGGGAGCTGTTTTTT. Protein sequence: CASSLRGQGVLAGELFF.

This chain joins TRBV11-2 and TRBJ2-1, with a tentative D call TRBD2 (6 bases). V shed 1 base and J shed 7 bases, with 11 bases lying between them. The V gene's germline CDR1 is SGHAT and CDR2 FQNNGV. This CDR3 contains 14 residues. CDR3 region: CASSLGGVSNEQFF. The DNA for the CDR3 is TGTGCCAGCAGCTTAGGGGGGGTCTCTAATGAGCAGTTCTTC. The full variable domain, completed using reference TRBV11-2 and TRBJ2-1, is EAGVAQSPRYKIIEKRQSVAFWCNPISGHATLYWYQQILGQGPKLLIQFQNNGVVDDSQLPKDRFSAERLKGVDSTLKIQPAKLEDSAVYLCASSLGGVSNEQFFGPGTRLTVL.

This chain connects TRBV7-8 to TRBJ1-1; D uncertain. Germline CDR1 and CDR2: SGHVS and FQNEAQ. The germline V and J ends were trimmed by 3 bases and 5 bases, with 10 bases remaining between them. This CDR3 is built from 13 residues. CDR3 amino acids: CASSFEGKTEAFF. As DNA, the CDR3 is TGTGCCAGCAGCTTCGAGGGTAAAACTGAAGCTTTCTTT.

This sequence joins TRBV5-8 and TRBJ1-4, with D unclear. Per germline, CDR1 SGHTS and CDR2 YDEGEE. The CDR3 length is 14 residues. Trimming cost V 2 bases and J 6 bases, with 11 bases left between them. In nucleotides, the CDR3 is TGTGCCAGCAGCTTTGTGACATGGGATGAAAAACTGTTTTTT. Protein: CASSFVTWDEKLFF. Supplemented by reference TRBV5-8 and TRBJ1-4, the full variable domain reads EAGVTQSPTHLIKTRGQQATLRCSPISGHTSVYWYQQALGLGLQFLLWYDEGEERNRGNFPPRFSGRQFPNYSSELNVNALELEDSALYLCASSFVTWDEKLFFGSGTQLSVL.

This chain connects TRBV15 to TRBJ1-5; 9 bases align to TRBD1. CDR1 is LNHNV, CDR2 YYDKDF, per germline (reference sequence). The CDR3 length is 15 residues. V dropped 7 bases and J dropped 4; count of bases not matched to a gene: 8. The CDR3 nucleotides are TGTGCCACCACTTACCGGGGACAGGGTAATCAGCCCCAGCATTTT. It encodes CATTYRGQGNQPQHF.